Given below is one TCR beta chain in context. Its target is unknown. Sorted subsets were amplified in replicate PCRs using 150 to 250 ng DNA, around 30,000 T cell genomes. Clones were sequenced by immunoSEQ multiplex PCR, and TCRdb holds only the in-frame ones, with some missing. The sample consists of some 1,900,000 clones, about 95% of them appearing once. In germline, CDR1 is SEHNR, CDR2 FQNEAQ (reference sequence). The V segment lost 5 bases and the J segment 6 bases; nucleotides outside the gene matches: 6. This CDR3 is built from 13 residues. These data belong to a study of shared clonotypes between healthy human individuals. The overall study: Per-donor plates numbered three CD4 naive, three CD4 memory, two CD8 naive and one CD8 memory. Overall study results and limits: Clonotype sharing across donors was expected to vary with sequencing depth.

CD8 cells classed as naive were CD45RO-negative and positively selected for CCR7, excluding terminally differentiated effector memory CD45RA+ cells. The V and J genes are TRBV7-9 and TRBJ2-7, with 8 bases that match TRBD2. The TCR originated in a young man in good health. The sequenced material came from naive CD8+ T cells sorted from blood. Here the CDR3 DNA reads TGTGCCAGCAGCCTGACTAGCGCCCTCGAGCAGTACTTC. Protein product: CASSLTSALEQYF.